These T cell receptor beta chains were read from a single sample in a study of cytomegalovirus exposure and HLA in healthy donors. Sequencing was performed with immunoSEQ multiplex PCR; in TCRdb, only in-frame clones are kept and a portion is missing. In the table there are some 91,000 clones, 64% of which are singletons. What was sequenced was PBMCs. The origin of the receptors is a human donor in good health. Both conserved end residues are part of each CDR3. The D gene is left open where the match is weak. The listing skips clone size in some rows; elsewhere it reads once, few, many or a size class.

V gene,D gene,clone size,J gene,CDR3 protein,CDR3 DNA
TRBV19,-,few,TRBJ1-6,CASSQGWASPLHF,TGTGCCAGTAGCCAGGGGTGGGCGTCACCCCTCCACTTT
TRBV10-3,-,-,TRBJ1-5,CAMGTIRNQPQHF,TGTGCCATGGGCACCATCCGCAATCAGCCCCAGCATTTT
TRBV25-1,TRBD1,-,TRBJ2-7,CASSDTQGGGLPYEQYF,TGTGCCAGCAGTGATACACAGGGGGGTGGGTTACCCTACGAGCAGTACTTC
TRBV7-2,TRBD1,-,TRBJ2-4,CASSFAGTGGNIQYF,TGTGCCAGCAGCTTCGCCGGGACAGGGGGAAACATTCAGTACTTC
TRBV14,-,few,TRBJ2-6,CASSQVLGKGVGANVLTF,TGTGCCAGCAGCCAGGTTCTCGGAAAAGGAGTGGGGGCCAACGTCCTGACTTTC
TRBV11-2,-,few,TRBJ2-7,CASSLGGVEQYF,TGTGCCAGCAGCTTAGGCGGCGTCGAGCAGTACTTC
TRBV5-5,TRBD1,few,TRBJ1-1,CASSLAGQGITEAFF,TGTGCCAGCAGCTTGGCCGGACAGGGAATCACTGAAGCTTTCTTT
TRBV7-2,TRBD1,-,TRBJ2-6,CASSLAGTGSGANVLTF,TGTGCCAGCAGCTTAGCCGGGACAGGGTCTGGGGCCAACGTCCTGACTTTC
TRBV19,TRBD1,few,TRBJ2-4,CASSIGQGAFQYF,TGTGCCAGTAGTATAGGACAGGGGGCGTTTCAGTACTTC
TRBV5-1,-,-,TRBJ2-3,CASSLGLATDTQYF,TGCGCCAGCAGCTTGGGGCTAGCCACAGATACGCAGTATTTT
TRBV7-9,-,-,TRBJ1-4,CASSLGQSRNEKLFF,TGTGCCAGCAGCTTAGGACAGTCACGGAATGAAAAACTGTTTTTT
TRBV30,-,-,TRBJ1-4,CAWSPPRGLNEKLFF,TGTGCCTGGAGTCCGCCCCGAGGCCTTAATGAAAAACTGTTTTTT
TRBV5-8,-,-,TRBJ1-1,CASSRAGAGNTEAFF,TGTGCCAGCAGCAGGGCAGGGGCGGGGAACACTGAAGCTTTCTTT
TRBV7-9,-,-,TRBJ1-5,CASSISGGNQPQHF,TGTGCTAGCAGCATTAGCGGAGGCAATCAGCCCCAGCATTTT
TRBV5-4,TRBD1,-,TRBJ2-1,CASSFLTGGIDEQFF,TGTGCCAGCAGCTTTCTGACAGGGGGCATTGATGAGCAGTTCTTC
TRBV7-9,-,-,TRBJ2-5,CASSLQPAEETQYF,TGTGCCAGCAGCTTACAACCCGCGGAAGAGACCCAGTACTTC
TRBV4-3,-,-,TRBJ1-1,CASSRFWGGNTEAFF,TGCGCCAGCAGCCGATTCTGGGGAGGGAACACTGAAGCTTTCTTT
TRBV30,-,-,TRBJ2-5,CAWSYLGRLQTQYF,TGTGCCTGGAGTTATTTGGGCCGATTGCAGACCCAGTACTTC
TRBV18,-,-,TRBJ2-7,CASSPPMTDYEQYF,TGTGCCAGCTCACCACCGATGACAGACTACGAGCAGTACTTC
TRBV27,TRBD1,-,TRBJ2-5,CASRKQGGEETQYF,TGTGCCAGCAGGAAACAGGGGGGCGAAGAGACCCAGTACTTC
TRBV2,-,-,TRBJ2-3,CATPWGSAGPSTDTQYF,TGTGCCACCCCGTGGGGGTCCGCGGGACCTAGCACAGATACGCAGTATTTT
TRBV5-4,TRBD1,once,TRBJ2-3,CASSQRQGADTQYF,TGTGCCAGCTCTCAACGACAGGGGGCAGATACGCAGTATTTT
TRBV19,TRBD1,-,TRBJ1-1,CASSVMGQSNTEAFF,TGTGCCAGTAGTGTAATGGGACAGTCAAACACTGAAGCTTTCTTT
TRBV13,TRBD1,-,TRBJ1-1,CASSPTWTGKAHTEAFF,TGTGCCAGCAGCCCGACGTGGACAGGGAAAGCGCACACTGAAGCTTTCTTT
TRBV5-1,-,few,TRBJ2-2,CASSLTNWNGELFF,TGCGCCAGCAGCTTGACTAACTGGAACGGGGAGCTGTTTTTT
TRBV5-1,-,-,TRBJ2-1,CASSSQGGSYNEQFF,TGCGCCAGCAGCTCCCAGGGGGGTTCCTACAATGAGCAGTTCTTC
TRBV5-4,-,few,TRBJ2-1,CASSLDSSYNEQFF,TGTGCCAGCAGCTTGGACAGCTCCTACAATGAGCAGTTCTTC
TRBV9,-,few,TRBJ2-3,CASSVVGGPNTDTQYF,TGTGCCAGCAGCGTCGTCGGAGGACCTAACACAGATACGCAGTATTTT
TRBV7-9,-,-,TRBJ1-2,CASSLEMGQRDYGYTF,TGTGCCAGCAGCTTAGAAATGGGCCAGAGAGACTATGGCTACACCTTC
TRBV27,-,-,TRBJ1-1,CASSLTGLNTEAFF,TGTGCCAGCAGTTTAACGGGATTGAACACTGAAGCTTTCTTT
TRBV5-1,-,-,TRBJ2-7,CASSLEGQPYEQYF,TGCGCCAGCAGCTTGGAGGGGCAGCCCTACGAGCAGTACTTC
TRBV7-2,-,few,TRBJ2-4,CASRLLGAGVEGENIQYF,TGTGCCAGCAGACTATTGGGGGCCGGGGTTGAAGGGGAAAACATTCAGTACTTC
TRBV5-8,-,-,TRBJ1-4,CASSPLGGWEKLFF,TGTGCCAGCAGCCCACTGGGGGGTTGGGAAAAACTGTTTTTT
TRBV6-8,-,-,TRBJ2-7,CASSYGGLLSYEQYF,TGTGCCAGCAGTTACGGTGGCTTGCTCTCCTACGAGCAGTACTTC
TRBV4-3,TRBD1,few,TRBJ1-2,CASSQDLRAGGLGYGYTF,TGCGCCAGCAGCCAAGATCTTAGGGCAGGGGGCCTTGGCTATGGCTACACCTTC
TRBV7-3,TRBD1,few,TRBJ1-2,CASSLNMQGAGYTF,TGTGCCAGCAGCTTAAACATGCAGGGGGCAGGCTACACCTTC
TRBV18,TRBD1,-,TRBJ2-7,CASSRDSSYEQYF,TGCGCCAGCTCACGGGACAGCTCCTACGAGCAGTACTTC
TRBV5-6,-,-,TRBJ1-1,CASSGTGLGEGLEAFF,TGTGCCAGCAGCGGAACAGGGTTGGGAGAGGGGCTTGAAGCTTTCTTT
TRBV9,-,few,TRBJ2-2,CASSVLPRRDTGELFF,TGTGCCAGCAGCGTACTCCCGCGACGGGACACCGGGGAGCTGTTTTTT